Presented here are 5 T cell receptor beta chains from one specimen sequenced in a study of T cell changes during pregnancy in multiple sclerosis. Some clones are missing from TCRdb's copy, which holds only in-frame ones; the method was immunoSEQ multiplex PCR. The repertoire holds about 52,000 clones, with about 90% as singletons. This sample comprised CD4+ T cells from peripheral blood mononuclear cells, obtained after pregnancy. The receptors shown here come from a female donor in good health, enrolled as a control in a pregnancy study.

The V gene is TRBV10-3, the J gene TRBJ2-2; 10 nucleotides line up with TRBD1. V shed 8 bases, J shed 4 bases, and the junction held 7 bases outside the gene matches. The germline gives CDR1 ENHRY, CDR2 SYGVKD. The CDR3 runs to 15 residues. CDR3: CAIRPGTGVTGELFF. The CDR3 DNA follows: TGTGCCATCCGGCCCGGGACAGGGGTCACCGGGGAGCTGTTTTTT.

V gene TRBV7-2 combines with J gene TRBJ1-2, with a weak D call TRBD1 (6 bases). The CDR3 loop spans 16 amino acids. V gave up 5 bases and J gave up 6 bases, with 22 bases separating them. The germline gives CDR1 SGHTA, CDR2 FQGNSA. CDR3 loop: CASSRKGHTPRDGYTF. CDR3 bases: TGTGCCAGCAGCCGTAAGGGACATACCCCGAGGGATGGCTACACCTTC. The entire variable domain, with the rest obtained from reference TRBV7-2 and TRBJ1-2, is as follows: GAGVSQSPSNKVTEKGKDVELRCDPISGHTALYWYRQSLGQGLEFLIYFQGNSAPDKSGLPSDRFSAERTGGSVSTLTIQRTQQEDSAVYLCASSRKGHTPRDGYTFGSGTRLTVV.

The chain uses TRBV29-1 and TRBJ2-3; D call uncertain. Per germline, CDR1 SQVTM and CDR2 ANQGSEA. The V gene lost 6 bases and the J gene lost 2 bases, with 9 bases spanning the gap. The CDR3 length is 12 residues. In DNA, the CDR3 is TGCAGCGTACTCGAATCCACAGATACGCAGTATTTT. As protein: CSVLESTDTQYF.

CDR3 residues: CASSYTTGGNYEQYF. The CDR3 region has the DNA TGTGCCAGCAGTTACACGACAGGGGGCAACTACGAGCAGTACTTC. The V call is TRBV6-5, the J call TRBJ2-7, with 10 bases lining up with TRBD1. Per the germline V gene, CDR1 is MNHEY and CDR2 is SVGAGI. This CDR3 comprises 15 residues. The V and J ends lost 2 bases and 3 bases, in that order; junction bases with no gene match: 4.

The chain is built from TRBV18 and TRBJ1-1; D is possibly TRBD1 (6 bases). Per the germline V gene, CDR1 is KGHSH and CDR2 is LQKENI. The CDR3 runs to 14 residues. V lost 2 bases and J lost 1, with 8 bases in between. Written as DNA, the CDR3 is TGTGCCAGCTCACCAACGACAGGGAACACTGAAGCTTTCTTT. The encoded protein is CASSPTTGNTEAFF.